This T cell receptor (beta chain) was profiled in a study of blood T cell repertoires in COVID-19. Overall study: COVID-19 samples from acute and convalescent phases originated in the United States, Italy and Spain. In each case, the material was cDNA or gDNA derived from T cells, B-cell-depleted T cells, or PBMCs.

A Seattle source enrolled patients during active infection and followed them longitudinally. Profiling relied on immunoSEQ multiplex PCR, and the TCRdb table lists in-frame clones only, not all of them. The table lists about 120,000 clones, approximately 90% of them singletons, with approximately 4.5% in the top ten. The CDR3 runs 13 residues. Germline V gene sequence: CDR1 SGHAT, CDR2 FQNNGV. Trimming stripped 7 bases from V and 7 bases from J, with 16 bases between. The source material was peripheral blood. V usage is TRBV11-2 and J usage is TRBJ1-1, with D possibly being TRBD1 (5 bases). The source of this sequence is a man between 60 and 70 years old with COVID-19, enrolled during active disease. Here the CDR3 DNA reads TGTGCCAGCACCTTGGGGGGAGGAGGTGAAGCTTTCTTT. Protein product: CASTLGGGGEAFF.